This is a list of T cell receptor beta chains from one sample in a study of shared clonotypes between healthy human individuals. Clones were sequenced by immunoSEQ multiplex PCR, and TCRdb holds only the in-frame ones, with some missing. In the table there are around 1.6 million clones, 98% of which are singletons. Sequenced sample: naive CD4+ T cells sorted from blood. Source of these receptors: a man between 25 and 39 years old in good health. The CDR3 runs from the conserved cysteine through the conserved F or W. D genes are given only for firm matches. Clone size is shown for a subset of rows, as once, few, many or a class of expanded clone.

v_gene: TRBV5-4; j_gene: TRBJ1-4; abundance: NA; len: 12; d_gene: NA; CDR3nt: TGTGCCAGCAGCTTGCTGAACGAAAAACTGTTTTTT; CDR3aa: CASSLLNEKLFF
v_gene: TRBV5-4; j_gene: TRBJ2-7; abundance: NA; len: 16; d_gene: TRBD2; CDR3nt: TGTGCCAGCAGCTTGGAAGGCGGGAGATCTCCCTACGAGCAGTACTTC; CDR3aa: CASSLEGGRSPYEQYF
v_gene: TRBV5-1; j_gene: TRBJ2-7; abundance: NA; len: 15; d_gene: NA; CDR3nt: TGCGCCAGCAGCTTGGTTGGTGTTAGCTCCTACGAGCAGTACTTC; CDR3aa: CASSLVGVSSYEQYF
v_gene: TRBV6-6; j_gene: TRBJ2-3; abundance: NA; len: 14; d_gene: NA; CDR3nt: TGTGCCAGCAGTACCCCCGCGTCCACAGATACGCAGTATTTT; CDR3aa: CASSTPASTDTQYF
v_gene: TRBV5-1; j_gene: TRBJ1-1; abundance: once; len: 13; d_gene: NA; CDR3nt: TGCGCCAGCAGCCCGTGGCTGAACACTGAAGCTTTCTTT; CDR3aa: CASSPWLNTEAFF
v_gene: TRBV4-1; j_gene: TRBJ1-1; abundance: NA; len: 14; d_gene: NA; CDR3nt: TGCGCCAGCAGCCGGAGCGGGCCGGACACTGAAGCTTTCTTT; CDR3aa: CASSRSGPDTEAFF
v_gene: TRBV19; j_gene: TRBJ2-7; abundance: NA; len: 13; d_gene: NA; CDR3nt: TGTGCCAGTAGTATATTCCTAGACTACGAGCAGTACTTC; CDR3aa: CASSIFLDYEQYF
v_gene: TRBV19; j_gene: TRBJ2-7; abundance: once; len: 13; d_gene: NA; CDR3nt: TGTGCCAGTAATGCAGACTTCTCCTACGAGCAGTACTTC; CDR3aa: CASNADFSYEQYF
v_gene: TRBV7-2; j_gene: TRBJ2-6; abundance: NA; len: 15; d_gene: NA; CDR3nt: TGTGCCAGCAGCTTAAGAGGGGCTGGGGCCAACGTCCTGACTTTC; CDR3aa: CASSLRGAGANVLTF
v_gene: TRBV19; j_gene: TRBJ1-5; abundance: once; len: 15; d_gene: TRBD1; CDR3nt: TGTGCCAGTAGTGCCCGGACAGGGCCGAATCAGCCCCAGCATTTT; CDR3aa: CASSARTGPNQPQHF
v_gene: TRBV19; j_gene: TRBJ1-5; abundance: NA; len: 13; d_gene: NA; CDR3nt: TGTGCCAGTAGAAGAGATAGCAATCAGCCCCAGCATTTT; CDR3aa: CASRRDSNQPQHF
v_gene: TRBV5-1; j_gene: TRBJ2-1; abundance: NA; len: 13; d_gene: NA; CDR3nt: TGCGCCAGCAGCTCCCTGGCTATGGATGAGCAGTTCTTC; CDR3aa: CASSSLAMDEQFF
v_gene: TRBV10-2; j_gene: TRBJ2-2; abundance: NA; len: 12; d_gene: NA; CDR3nt: TGCGCCAGCAGTGAAGACACCGGGGAGCTGTTTTTT; CDR3aa: CASSEDTGELFF
v_gene: TRBV11-3; j_gene: TRBJ2-3; abundance: NA; len: 14; d_gene: TRBD1; CDR3nt: TGTGCCAGCAGCTCGACAGGGTCCACAGATACGCAGTATTTT; CDR3aa: CASSSTGSTDTQYF
v_gene: TRBV9; j_gene: TRBJ2-1; abundance: NA; len: 14; d_gene: NA; CDR3nt: TGTGCCAGCAGCGTAGCTGGGGGGGCTAGTGAGCAGTTCTTC; CDR3aa: CASSVAGGASEQFF
v_gene: TRBV2; j_gene: TRBJ2-2; abundance: NA; len: 14; d_gene: TRBD1; CDR3nt: TGTGCCAGCGTCTGGGACAGAGACACCGGGGAGCTGTTTTTT; CDR3aa: CASVWDRDTGELFF
v_gene: TRBV28; j_gene: TRBJ1-2; abundance: NA; len: 12; d_gene: NA; CDR3nt: TGTGCCAGCAGTCTCGGGACCTATGGCTACACCTTC; CDR3aa: CASSLGTYGYTF
v_gene: TRBV25-1; j_gene: TRBJ2-7; abundance: NA; len: 17; d_gene: NA; CDR3nt: TGTGCCACCAGAAAGGGGATAAGGGGACGGCGCCTTTACGAGCAGTACTTC; CDR3aa: CATRKGIRGRRLYEQYF
v_gene: TRBV18; j_gene: TRBJ1-1; abundance: once; len: 13; d_gene: NA; CDR3nt: TGTGCCAGCTCGCGTGGACTGAACACTGAAGCTTTCTTT; CDR3aa: CASSRGLNTEAFF
v_gene: TRBV15; j_gene: TRBJ2-5; abundance: once; len: 17; d_gene: TRBD1; CDR3nt: TGTGCCACCAGCAGACTCGGACAGGGTTATTCTTCGGAGACCCAGTACTTC; CDR3aa: CATSRLGQGYSSETQYF
v_gene: TRBV10-3; j_gene: TRBJ2-7; abundance: NA; len: 14; d_gene: NA; CDR3nt: TGTGCCATGAGACCCCGGGACATAGAAGACGAGCAGTACTTC; CDR3aa: CAMRPRDIEDEQYF
v_gene: TRBV21-1; j_gene: TRBJ2-7; abundance: once; len: 14; d_gene: NA; CDR3nt: TGTGCCAGCAGCACACGACGAGATTACTACGAGCAGTACTTC; CDR3aa: CASSTRRDYYEQYF
v_gene: TRBV10-3; j_gene: TRBJ2-7; abundance: NA; len: 15; d_gene: NA; CDR3nt: TGTGCCATCAGGGCCTCGGAAGCTAGCGAACACGAGCAGTACTTC; CDR3aa: CAIRASEASEHEQYF
v_gene: TRBV4-1; j_gene: TRBJ2-2; abundance: NA; len: 19; d_gene: TRBD2; CDR3nt: TGCGCCAGCAGCCAAACGCAACTAGCGGGAGGGCGGCGGCCCGGGGAGCTGTTTTTT; CDR3aa: CASSQTQLAGGRRPGELFF
v_gene: TRBV5-1; j_gene: TRBJ2-7; abundance: NA; len: 14; d_gene: TRBD2; CDR3nt: TGCGCCAGCAGCTTATTTCTAGCGGGAGAGGAACAGTACTTC; CDR3aa: CASSLFLAGEEQYF
v_gene: TRBV4-3; j_gene: TRBJ1-5; abundance: NA; len: 15; d_gene: NA; CDR3nt: TGCGCCAGCAGCCAAGATGGCGGGGCCAATCAGCCCCAGCATTTT; CDR3aa: CASSQDGGANQPQHF
v_gene: TRBV7-9; j_gene: TRBJ2-5; abundance: NA; len: 15; d_gene: TRBD1; CDR3nt: TGTGCCAGCAGCTTAGGACAGGGGGCCCAAGAGACCCAGTACTTC; CDR3aa: CASSLGQGAQETQYF
v_gene: TRBV5-1; j_gene: TRBJ2-3; abundance: NA; len: 16; d_gene: NA; CDR3nt: TGCGCCAGCAGCTCCGGCATCAGGGGAAGCACAGATACGCAGTATTTT; CDR3aa: CASSSGIRGSTDTQYF
v_gene: TRBV27; j_gene: TRBJ2-3; abundance: NA; len: 13; d_gene: NA; CDR3nt: TGTGCCAGCAGTTTAAGACACACAGATACGCAGTATTTT; CDR3aa: CASSLRHTDTQYF
v_gene: TRBV5-6; j_gene: TRBJ2-2; abundance: NA; len: 16; d_gene: TRBD1; CDR3nt: TGTGCCAGCAGCTTGTCGCGGACAGGTAACACCGGGGAGCTGTTTTTT; CDR3aa: CASSLSRTGNTGELFF
v_gene: TRBV5-1; j_gene: TRBJ2-5; abundance: once; len: 14; d_gene: NA; CDR3nt: TGCGCCAGCAGCTTGGGAGAGAACAAGGAGACCCAGTACTTC; CDR3aa: CASSLGENKETQYF
v_gene: TRBV28; j_gene: TRBJ2-1; abundance: NA; len: 12; d_gene: NA; CDR3nt: TGTGCCAGCAGGGAGTCCTACAATGAGCAGTTCTTC; CDR3aa: CASRESYNEQFF
v_gene: TRBV6-6; j_gene: TRBJ2-7; abundance: NA; len: 10; d_gene: NA; CDR3nt: TGTGCCAGCGGGCCCTACGAGCAGTACTTC; CDR3aa: CASGPYEQYF
v_gene: TRBV29-1; j_gene: TRBJ2-5; abundance: NA; len: 13; d_gene: TRBD1; CDR3nt: TGCAGCGTTGTCGGCAGGGGGCAAGAGACCCAGTACTTC; CDR3aa: CSVVGRGQETQYF
v_gene: TRBV15; j_gene: TRBJ2-3; abundance: NA; len: 21; d_gene: TRBD2; CDR3nt: TGTGCCACCAGCAGAGCCTTCGGACTAGCGGGAGGAGGGCCTAGCACAGATACGCAGTATTTT; CDR3aa: CATSRAFGLAGGGPSTDTQYF
v_gene: TRBV29-1; j_gene: TRBJ2-5; abundance: NA; len: 12; d_gene: NA; CDR3nt: TGCAGCGCCTGGGGGGAGCAAGAGACCCAGTACTTC; CDR3aa: CSAWGEQETQYF
v_gene: TRBV19; j_gene: TRBJ1-5; abundance: once; len: 14; d_gene: TRBD1; CDR3nt: TGTGCCAGTAGTACCGGGACAGGGGAACCGGCCCAGCATTTT; CDR3aa: CASSTGTGEPAQHF
v_gene: TRBV27; j_gene: TRBJ2-5; abundance: NA; len: 13; d_gene: NA; CDR3nt: TGTGCCAGCACTCGGGCCTTGGGAGAGACCCAGTACTTC; CDR3aa: CASTRALGETQYF
v_gene: TRBV29-1; j_gene: TRBJ2-5; abundance: NA; len: 13; d_gene: NA; CDR3nt: TGCAGCGTTGCTTTGGGGGGTCAAGAGACCCAGTACTTC; CDR3aa: CSVALGGQETQYF
v_gene: TRBV7-2; j_gene: TRBJ2-2; abundance: NA; len: 15; d_gene: NA; CDR3nt: TGTGCCAGCAGCACCAAAATTGGGGGCACCGGGGAGCTGTTTTTT; CDR3aa: CASSTKIGGTGELFF
v_gene: TRBV19; j_gene: TRBJ2-2; abundance: few; len: 15; d_gene: NA; CDR3nt: TGTGCCAGTAGCGGGAGCCCTGGGGACACCGGGGAGCTGTTTTTT; CDR3aa: CASSGSPGDTGELFF
v_gene: TRBV15; j_gene: TRBJ1-5; abundance: NA; len: 15; d_gene: NA; CDR3nt: TGTGCCACCAGCAGAGATATGACAGAGGGCCAGCCCCAGCATTTT; CDR3aa: CATSRDMTEGQPQHF
v_gene: TRBV4-2; j_gene: TRBJ1-2; abundance: NA; len: 16; d_gene: NA; CDR3nt: TGTGCCAGCAGCCAGGGGGATACCGGGGGGAACTATGGCTACACCTTC; CDR3aa: CASSQGDTGGNYGYTF
v_gene: TRBV7-9; j_gene: TRBJ1-2; abundance: NA; len: 17; d_gene: TRBD1; CDR3nt: TGTGCCAGCAGCTTACCCGTTAGGACAGGGGGCGCGGGTGGCTACACCTTC; CDR3aa: CASSLPVRTGGAGGYTF
v_gene: TRBV6-4; j_gene: TRBJ2-1; abundance: NA; len: 14; d_gene: NA; CDR3nt: TGTGCCAGCAGTGAGCGGCAGGGGAACAATGAGCAGTTCTTC; CDR3aa: CASSERQGNNEQFF
v_gene: TRBV7-2; j_gene: TRBJ1-1; abundance: NA; len: 15; d_gene: NA; CDR3nt: TGTGCCAGCAGCTCACGGCACGGACACTTCACTGAAGCTTTCTTT; CDR3aa: CASSSRHGHFTEAFF
v_gene: TRBV5-5; j_gene: TRBJ2-3; abundance: NA; len: 16; d_gene: TRBD2; CDR3nt: TGTGCCAGCAGCGGGAGCGGGAGCTTCAACACAGATACGCAGTATTTT; CDR3aa: CASSGSGSFNTDTQYF
v_gene: TRBV4-3; j_gene: TRBJ1-4; abundance: NA; len: 15; d_gene: NA; CDR3nt: TGCGCCAGCAGCCAAGATCTTGCAACTAATGAAAAACTGTTTTTT; CDR3aa: CASSQDLATNEKLFF
v_gene: TRBV2; j_gene: TRBJ2-7; abundance: NA; len: 18; d_gene: TRBD2; CDR3nt: TGTGCCAGCAGTGAAGGCCCCACTAGCGGGAGGATCTCCTACGAGCAGTACTTC; CDR3aa: CASSEGPTSGRISYEQYF
v_gene: TRBV10-3; j_gene: TRBJ1-5; abundance: once; len: 14; d_gene: NA; CDR3nt: TGTGCCATCAGTGAGTCGCAGGGACAACAGCCCCAGCATTTT; CDR3aa: CAISESQGQQPQHF
v_gene: TRBV5-1; j_gene: TRBJ1-3; abundance: NA; len: 13; d_gene: NA; CDR3nt: TGCGCCAGCAGCTTGGATAGAGGAAACACCATATATTTT; CDR3aa: CASSLDRGNTIYF
v_gene: TRBV10-2; j_gene: TRBJ1-1; abundance: NA; len: 12; d_gene: NA; CDR3nt: TGCGCCAGCACGGAGTTCGGCACTGAAGCTTTCTTT; CDR3aa: CASTEFGTEAFF
v_gene: TRBV5-1; j_gene: TRBJ2-7; abundance: NA; len: 13; d_gene: NA; CDR3nt: TGCGCCAGCAGCCAACGCTCCGACTACGAGCAGTACTTC; CDR3aa: CASSQRSDYEQYF